These 19 T cell receptor beta chains came from one sample sequenced in a study of cytomegalovirus exposure and HLA in healthy donors. This PCR relied on a set of 60 Vbeta primers and 13 Jbeta primers. Generated by immunoSEQ multiplex PCR, the TCRdb table keeps only in-frame clones and is missing some. The profile covers about 170,000 clones, with roughly 80% appearing a single time and 0.75% to 0.9% taken by the ten largest. The material sequenced was PBMCs. Receptor source: a woman between 18 and 30 years old in good health and CMV-seronegative.

This clone was found a few times. J is TRBJ2-7 and V is TRBV10-3; D remains ambiguous. Trimming shortened V by 0 bases and J by 5 bases, and 5 bases separated the two germline ends. The V gene's germline CDR1 is ENHRY and CDR2 SYGVKD. This CDR3 has 12 residues. CDR3 sequence: CAISESRHEQYF. DNA for the CDR3: TGTGCCATCAGTGAGTCGAGGCACGAGCAGTACTTC.

In this sample, this clone turned up a few times. This sequence joins TRBV28 and TRBJ2-7; D perhaps matches TRBD1 (6 bases). Germline CDR1 reads MDHEN; CDR2 reads SYDVKM. V lost 7 bases and J lost 1, with 11 bases in between. The CDR3 is made up of 13 amino acids. The CDR3: CASNRDKSYEQYF. DNA for the CDR3: TGTGCCAGCAATAGGGACAAGTCCTACGAGCAGTACTTC.

The V and J genes are TRBV7-9 and TRBJ1-1; TRBD1 might be the D (6 bases). V gave up 5 bases and J gave up 0 bases, with 16 bases separating them. The CDR3 spans 16 residues. Germline CDR1 SEHNR, CDR2 FQNEAQ (reference sequence). The CDR3 region has the DNA TGTGCCAGCAGCCTGTCGACAGGCCTTTTGAACACTGAAGCTTTCTTT. This translates into CASSLSTGLLNTEAFF.

This chain links TRBV4-2 with TRBJ1-5; no clear D. CDR1 is LGHNA, CDR2 YNFKEQ, per germline. CDR3 size: 16 residues. V was trimmed by 2 bases and J by 2 bases, leaving 13 bases between them. For the CDR3, the DNA is TGTGCCAGCAGCCAATCGGGGTCCATTGGCAATCAGCCCCAGCATTTT. Its translation is CASSQSGSIGNQPQHF.

This clone was seen more than once but under ten times. This chain uses TRBV6-5 with TRBJ2-1; TRBD2 agrees at 7 bases. The CDR3 is 13 amino acids. The V segment lost 6 bases and the J segment 14 bases; nucleotides outside the gene matches: 13. Germline values: CDR1 MNHEY, CDR2 SVGAGI. The DNA for the CDR3 is TGTGCCAGCAGAACAACCCGACTAGCCAAGGAGTTCTTC. Translated: CASRTTRLAKEFF.

This rearrangement joins TRBV27 to TRBJ2-1; TRBD2 matches at 12 bases. The CDR3 contains 15 residues. J gave up 7 bases and V 2 bases, and 3 bases lay outside the gene matches. Looked up from germline, CDR1 is MNHEY and CDR2 is SMNVEV (reference sequence). Here the CDR3 DNA reads TGTGCCAGCAGTTTAAGACTAGCGGGAGTGAATGAGCAGTTCTTC. This sequence encodes CASSLRLAGVNEQFF.

The rearrangement uses TRBV18 and TRBJ2-3, with TRBD1 matching 7 bases. V lost 6 bases, J lost 3 bases, and 9 bases stayed unmatched. The CDR3 loop spans 15 amino acids. Germline CDR1 is KGHSH and CDR2 is LQKENI. The CDR3 protein is CASSPETGRTDTQYF. CDR3 DNA sequence: TGTGCCAGCTCTCCCGAGACAGGGCGGACAGATACGCAGTATTTT.

This clone turned up a few times. This chain connects TRBV4-2 to TRBJ2-7; 8 nucleotides align to TRBD2. The CDR3 sequence is 14 residues long. Germline V lookup: CDR1 LGHNA, CDR2 YNFKEQ. J gave up 6 bases and V 4 bases, and 8 bases lay outside the gene matches. DNA for the CDR3: TGTGCCAGCAGCCGACCCGGGGGGGGTTCCGAGCAGTACTTC. It is translated as CASSRPGGGSEQYF.

The rearrangement joins TRBV25-1 to TRBJ2-1; D is perhaps TRBD1 (6 bases). This CDR3 contains 15 residues. CDR1 and CDR2 (germline): MGHDK, SYGVNS. V lost 3 bases and J 7 bases, leaving 16 bases between the germline ends. CDR3 nucleotides: TGTGCCAGCAGTGAGCCAGGGGAGCCTGGGAATGAGCAGTTCTTC. Residues: CASSEPGEPGNEQFF. The variable domain in full, completed from reference TRBV25-1 and TRBJ2-1, reads EADIYQTPRYLVIGTGKKITLECSQTMGHDKMYWYQQDPGMELHLIHYSYGVNSTEKGDLSSESTVSRIRTEHFPLTLESARPSHTSQYLCASSEPGEPGNEQFFGPGTRLTVL.

Only a few counts were recorded for this clone. The rearrangement links TRBV12-5 to TRBJ1-1; tentative D call: TRBD1 (5 bases). The CDR3 consists of 15 residues. Germline-derived CDR1 and CDR2 are LGHNT and FRNRAP. V gave up 0 bases and J gave up 5 bases, with 13 bases separating them. CDR3 in amino acids: CASGLVRQGWTEAFF. The CDR3 DNA is TGTGCTAGTGGTTTGGTACGGCAGGGTTGGACTGAAGCTTTCTTT.

The V gene is TRBV4-2, the J gene TRBJ2-2; D perhaps matches TRBD1 (6 bases). The germline gives CDR1 LGHNA, CDR2 YNFKEQ. V shed 2 bases and J shed 0 bases, with 25 bases lying between them. This CDR3 is 21 amino acids long. The CDR3 DNA reads TGTGCCAGCAGCCAACCCTACCACCGGGACACACATCACGCGAACACCGGGGAGCTGTTTTTT. Protein: CASSQPYHRDTHHANTGELFF.

The chain is built from TRBV4-2 and TRBJ2-4; 16 bases line up with TRBD2. Trimming at V came to 5 bases and at J to 6 bases, leaving 10 bases not matched to a gene. The CDR3 covers 18 residues. Germline V gives CDR1 LGHNA, CDR2 YNFKEQ. CDR3 coding DNA: TGTGCCAGCAGCTCGGGACTAGCGGGAGGGCCGCGTATAAACATTCAGTACTTC. Its translation: CASSSGLAGGPRINIQYF.

This clone showed up just once. The genes are TRBV19 and TRBJ2-3; 12 bases align to TRBD2. Unmatched junction bases numbered 15, after V lost 2 bases and J lost 3 bases. Germline CDR1 and CDR2: LNHDA and SQIVND (reference sequence). The CDR3 loop spans 20 amino acids. The CDR3 loop reads CASSILGLAGGPISTDTQYF. CDR3 sequence (DNA): TGTGCCAGTAGTATACTCGGGCTAGCGGGAGGGCCGATATCGACAGATACGCAGTATTTT.

The chain has TRBV25-1 and TRBJ2-6, with 7 positions matching TRBD2. The CDR3 totals 16 residues. V lost 6 bases, J lost 1 base, and 6 bases stayed unmatched. Germline V CDR1 and CDR2: MGHDK, SYGVNS. CDR3 in amino acids: CASRTGGSSGANVLTF. The CDR3 DNA reads TGTGCCAGCAGGACGGGGGGTTCATCTGGGGCCAACGTCCTGACTTTC.

This rearrangement joins TRBV19 to TRBJ2-1; D is possibly TRBD1 (6 bases). V was pared by 6 bases and J by 8 bases, with 20 bases between. The CDR3 runs 15 residues. CDR1 and CDR2 (germline): LNHDA, SQIVND (reference sequence). CDR3 loop: CASRPGTYLWDEQFF. CDR3 nucleotide sequence: TGTGCCAGTAGACCCGGGACATACCTTTGGGATGAGCAGTTCTTC. Complete variable domain (other parts from reference TRBV19 and TRBJ2-1): DGGITQSPKYLFRKEGQNVTLSCEQNLNHDAMYWYRQDPGQGLRLIYYSQIVNDFQKGDIAEGYSVSREKKESFPLTVTSAQKNPTAFYLCASRPGTYLWDEQFFGPGTRLTVL.

The CDR3 region is CASSEGLVSVDTQYF. CDR3 in DNA: TGTGCCAGCAGTGAAGGACTAGTAAGCGTAGATACGCAGTATTTT. The rearrangement links TRBV2 to TRBJ2-3; D might be TRBD2 (6 bases). There are 15 residues in the CDR3. In germline, CDR1 is SNHLY, CDR2 FYNNEI. The germline V and J ends were trimmed by 1 base and 5 bases, with 13 bases remaining between them.

The rearrangement joins TRBV5-1 to TRBJ1-1; tentatively, D is TRBD1 (5 bases). Deletions cut 4 bases from V and 5 bases from J, with 21 bases between. CDR3 size: 16 residues. Per the germline V gene, CDR1 is SGHRS and CDR2 is YFSETQ. Here the CDR3 reads CASSSTPTEEGTEAFF. The CDR3 region has the DNA TGCGCCAGCAGCAGTACGCCGACAGAGGAGGGGACTGAAGCTTTCTTT. The full variable domain, in which reference TRBV5-1 and TRBJ1-1 provide the parts outside the CDR3, is KAGVTQTPRYLIKTRGQQVTLSCSPISGHRSVSWYQQTPGQGLQFLFEYFSETQRNKGNFPGRFSGRQFSNSRSEMNVSTLELGDSALYLCASSSTPTEEGTEAFFGQGTRLTVV.

This clone was detected a few times. The chain joins TRBV18 to TRBJ1-2; TRBD1 aligns across 8 bases. Germline lookup yields CDR1 KGHSH and CDR2 LQKENI. The trim removed 1 base at V and 6 bases at J, leaving 10 bases unmatched. The CDR3 is made up of 16 amino acids. CDR3 DNA: TGTGCCAGCTCACCACTTGGACAGGGTCCTCTGGATGGCTACACCTTC. Protein product: CASSPLGQGPLDGYTF.

The table lists this clone with a few counts. The chain couples TRBV28 to TRBJ1-6; 10 bases agree with TRBD1. From germline, CDR1 is MDHEN and CDR2 SYDVKM. This CDR3 region has 18 residues. Unmatched junction bases numbered 14, after V lost 4 bases and J lost 8 bases. The CDR3 loop is CASSSIPKTGTGDSPLHF. The CDR3 bases are TGTGCCAGCAGTTCCATACCTAAGACCGGGACAGGGGATTCACCCCTCCACTTT.